These T cell receptor beta chains were read from a single sample in a study of blood T cell repertoires in COVID-19. TCRdb's table, derived via immunoSEQ multiplex PCR, lists solely in-frame clones and lacks some. Of under 250,000 clones listed, about four fifths are singletons. Sequencing was carried out using peripheral blood. The source of these receptors is a woman in her sixties with acute or convalescent COVID-19. Each CDR3 is given with its conserved first and last residue. The order of the fields is V gene, D gene, J gene, clone size, CDR3 protein, CDR3 DNA. The D gene is left open where the match is weak. Size is stated for part of the rows, as once, few or many counts, or as a class when the clone is expanded.

>TRBV30|.|TRBJ2-3|.
CAGGAAGTDTQYF
TGTGCCGGTGGGGCGGCAGGCACAGATACGCAGTATTTT
>TRBV3-1/TRBV3-2|.|TRBJ2-7|few
CASSQGGIYEQYF
TGTGCCAGCAGCCAGGGAGGTATCTACGAGCAGTACTTC
>TRBV3-1/TRBV3-2|.|TRBJ2-1|.
CASSPQGGGLQEQFF
TGTGCCAGCAGCCCCCAAGGGGGGGGACTCCAGGAGCAGTTCTTC
>TRBV19|.|TRBJ1-2|.
CASSTPGQDYGYTF
TGTGCCAGTAGTACCCCGGGACAAGACTATGGCTACACCTTC
>TRBV5-1|.|TRBJ2-6|.
CASSRGGSSGANVLTF
TGCGCCAGCAGCAGGGGGGGATCCTCTGGGGCCAACGTCCTGACTTTC
>TRBV4-1|.|TRBJ2-1|.
CASSQEKNRANEQFF
TGCGCCAGCAGCCAAGAAAAAAACAGGGCTAATGAGCAGTTCTTC
>TRBV18|.|TRBJ1-1|once
CASSPRNTEAFF
TGTGCCAGCTCACCCAGGAACACTGAAGCTTTCTTT
>TRBV28|.|TRBJ1-4|few
CASSWTSMGEKLFF
TGTGCCAGCAGTTGGACATCAATGGGGGAAAAACTGTTTTTT
>TRBV18|TRBD1|TRBJ2-1|few
CASSPPLGQNHNEQFF
TGTGCCAGCTCACCACCGTTGGGACAGAACCACAATGAGCAGTTCTTC
>TRBV5-1|.|TRBJ2-5|.
CASRIEGGETQYF
TGCGCCAGCAGAATAGAGGGTGGGGAGACCCAGTACTTC
>TRBV30|.|TRBJ2-7|.
CAWSRQGDEQYF
TGTGCCTGGAGTCGTCAAGGGGACGAGCAGTACTTC
>TRBV5-1|.|TRBJ1-1|.
CASSSGQMNTEAFF
TGCGCCAGCAGCTCCGGACAGATGAACACTGAAGCTTTCTTT
>TRBV29-1|.|TRBJ2-3|.
CSVGAGQTDTQYF
TGCAGCGTTGGGGCGGGGCAAACAGATACGCAGTATTTT
>TRBV5-6|.|TRBJ1-3|.
CASSLNPMETGNTIYF
TGTGCCAGCAGCTTGAATCCCATGGAGACTGGAAACACCATATATTTT
>TRBV2|TRBD2|TRBJ2-5|.
CASSTYQGSGGPYGETQYF
TGTGCCAGCAGTACCTACCAGGGGAGCGGGGGGCCTTACGGGGAGACCCAGTACTTC
>TRBV4-2|.|TRBJ2-7|.
CASSQNLAYEQYF
TGTGCCAGCAGCCAAAATCTGGCTTACGAGCAGTACTTC
>TRBV19|.|TRBJ1-1|.
CASSIGPGQNTEAFF
TGTGCCAGTAGTATAGGGCCGGGACAGAACACTGAAGCTTTCTTT
>TRBV6-1|.|TRBJ2-4|.
CASSEAETVAKNIQYF
TGTGCCAGCAGTGAAGCGGAGACAGTAGCCAAAAACATTCAGTACTTC
>TRBV4-2|TRBD2|TRBJ2-3|.
CASSQGGEWELAGTDTQYF
TGTGCCAGCAGCCAAGGGGGCGAGTGGGAACTAGCGGGCACAGATACGCAGTATTTT
>TRBV6-5|TRBD1|TRBJ2-3|.
CASSWGQTDTQYF
TGTGCCAGCAGCTGGGGACAGACAGATACGCAGTATTTT
>TRBV3-1/TRBV3-2|.|TRBJ1-3|.
CASSQVFGSGNTIYF
TGTGCCAGCAGCCAAGTTTTCGGGAGTGGAAACACCATATATTTT
>TRBV4-1|.|TRBJ2-7|once
CASSQDFGGSYEQYF
TGCGCCAGCAGCCAAGATTTCGGGGGTTCCTACGAGCAGTACTTC
>TRBV4-3|.|TRBJ2-7|.
CASSTSRGYEQYF
TGCGCCAGCAGCACTTCAAGGGGCTACGAGCAGTACTTC
>TRBV9|TRBD2|TRBJ2-1|.
CASSAAGTSGGNEQFF
TGTGCCAGCAGCGCCGCCGGGACTAGCGGGGGAAATGAGCAGTTCTTC
>TRBV28|.|TRBJ1-2|.
CASSFPTGNYGYTF
TGTGCCAGCAGTTTCCCGACAGGAAACTATGGCTACACCTTC
>TRBV5-8|.|TRBJ2-1|once
CASSLGLAVFSYNEQFF
TGTGCCAGCAGCTTGGGTTTAGCGGTTTTCTCCTACAATGAGCAGTTCTTC
>TRBV7-3|.|TRBJ2-2|.
CASSAVVQGYGELFF
TGTGCCAGCAGCGCCGTCGTCCAGGGGTACGGGGAGCTGTTTTTT
>TRBV7-3|TRBD1|TRBJ1-1|.
CASSRDRGSEAFF
TGTGCCAGCTCTAGGGACAGGGGCTCTGAAGCTTTCTTT
>TRBV20-1|.|TRBJ1-2|.
CSASGEYGYTF
TGCAGTGCTAGTGGGGAGTATGGCTACACCTTC
>TRBV28|.|TRBJ1-2|.
CASSLSSSLPNYGYTF
TGTGCCAGCAGTTTATCGAGCTCCCTACCTAACTATGGCTACACCTTC
>TRBV5-1|.|TRBJ1-6|few
CASSLLAPQFNSPLHF
TGCGCCAGCAGCCTTCTCGCACCACAATTTAATTCACCCCTCCACTTT
>TRBV5-5|TRBD1|TRBJ1-5|once
CASSLRDREWRYSNQPQHF
TGTGCCAGCAGCTTGCGTGACAGGGAATGGCGATATAGCAATCAGCCCCAGCATTTT
>TRBV9|.|TRBJ2-6|.
CASSKRRVSGANVLTF
TGTGCCAGCAGCAAACGACGGGTTTCTGGGGCCAACGTCCTGACTTTC
>TRBV10-1|TRBD2|TRBJ2-2|.
CASSQGSSGGPNTGELFF
TGCGCCAGCAGCCAAGGAAGTAGCGGGGGACCGAACACCGGGGAGCTGTTTTTT
>TRBV3-1/TRBV3-2|.|TRBJ2-2|.
CASSQDPTARDGELFF
TGTGCCAGCAGCCAAGACCCGACCGCCAGGGACGGGGAGCTGTTTTTT
>TRBV2|TRBD1|TRBJ1-1|.
CASSGQGHTEAFF
TGTGCCAGCAGTGGACAGGGGCACACTGAAGCTTTCTTT
>TRBV6-5|.|TRBJ2-5|.
CASSSPPGDQETQYF
TGTGCCAGCAGTTCCCCCCCGGGGGACCAAGAGACCCAGTACTTC
>TRBV4-3|.|TRBJ2-2|once
CASSQEARRAGELFF
TGCGCCAGCAGCCAAGAGGCACGCCGGGCCGGGGAGCTGTTTTTT
>TRBV12-3/TRBV12-4|.|TRBJ1-2|.
CASSLGPHYGYTF
TGTGCCAGCAGTTTAGGGCCGCACTATGGCTACACCTTC
>TRBV19|TRBD1|TRBJ2-1|.
CASSRGTGSYNEQFF
TGTGCCAGTAGTCGCGGGACAGGGTCCTACAATGAGCAGTTCTTC
>TRBV6-5|.|TRBJ2-7|.
CASTGVNDEQYF
TGTGCCAGCACAGGGGTTAACGACGAGCAGTACTTC
>TRBV4-2|.|TRBJ1-5|.
CASSQDPYANQPQHF
TGTGCCAGCAGCCAAGATCCCTATGCTAATCAGCCCCAGCATTTT
>TRBV6-5|TRBD1|TRBJ1-5|.
CASSSPGGWDQPQHF
TGTGCCAGCAGTTCTCCAGGGGGGTGGGATCAGCCCCAGCATTTT
>TRBV19|.|TRBJ2-4|.
CASSILPTSLAKNIQYF
TGTGCCAGTAGTATCCTGCCGACATCTCTAGCCAAAAACATTCAGTACTTC
>TRBV10-3|.|TRBJ1-3|few
CAISAIAGTSGNTIYF
TGTGCCATCAGTGCGATTGCCGGGACTTCTGGAAACACCATATATTTT
>TRBV19|.|TRBJ2-1|.
CASSAIQGYASEQFF
TGTGCCAGTAGTGCAATACAGGGTTATGCGAGTGAGCAGTTCTTC
>TRBV3-1/TRBV3-2|.|TRBJ2-7|few
CASSQGSGAYEQYF
TGTGCCAGCAGCCAAGGGTCAGGGGCATACGAGCAGTACTTC
>TRBV30|TRBD2|TRBJ2-1|.
CAWSKSGGAYNEQFF
TGTGCCTGGAGTAAAAGCGGGGGGGCCTACAATGAGCAGTTCTTC